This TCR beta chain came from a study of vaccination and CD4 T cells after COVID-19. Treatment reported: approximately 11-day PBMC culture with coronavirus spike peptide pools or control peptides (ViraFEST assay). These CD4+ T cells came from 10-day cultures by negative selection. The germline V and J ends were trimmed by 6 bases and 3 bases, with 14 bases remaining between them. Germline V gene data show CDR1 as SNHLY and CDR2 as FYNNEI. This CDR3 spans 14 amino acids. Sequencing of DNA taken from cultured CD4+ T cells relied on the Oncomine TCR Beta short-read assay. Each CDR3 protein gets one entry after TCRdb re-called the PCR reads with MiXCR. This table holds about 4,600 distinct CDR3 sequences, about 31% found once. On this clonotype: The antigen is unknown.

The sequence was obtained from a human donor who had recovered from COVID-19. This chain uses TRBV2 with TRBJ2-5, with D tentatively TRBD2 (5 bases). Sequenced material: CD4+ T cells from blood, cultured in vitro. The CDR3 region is CASSLEVGEETQYF. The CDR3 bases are TGTGCCAGCAGCCTCGAGGTCGGGGAAGAGACCCAGTACTTC.